Shown below are 20 T cell receptor beta chains from a single sample sequenced in a study of blood T cells in healthy people across ages. For the second PCR, which ran for about 7 to 12 cycles, a sample-barcoded 5' primer and a J-beta primer mix were used. TCRdb itself ran the 5' RACE reads through MiXCR, one entry per CDR3 protein. The sample consists of roughly 900,000 distinct CDR3 sequences, around 48% of them appearing once. Sequencing input: blood. These receptors all stem from a man aged 30 to 45 in good health.

The V gene is TRBV10-3, the J gene TRBJ1-4, with TRBD1 identical over 7 bases. The CDR3 contains 12 residues. Germline-derived CDR1 and CDR2 are ENHRY and SYGVKD. Losses at the gene ends were 6 bases for V and 6 bases for J; bases not matched to a gene: 1. This CDR3 reads CAISGTDEKLFF. CDR3 bases: TGTGCCATCAGCGGGACAGATGAAAAACTGTTTTTT.

The chain links TRBV5-5 to TRBJ2-1; D unclear. Germline assignment: CDR1 SGHKS and CDR2 YYEKEE (reference sequence). V was pared by 6 bases and J by 5 bases, with 12 bases between. The CDR3 consists of 13 residues. As DNA, the CDR3 is TGTGCCAGCAAAACTAACCTCCACAATGAGCAGTTCTTC. This encodes CASKTNLHNEQFF.

The chain uses TRBV20-1 and TRBJ1-5; 8 positions match TRBD1. Per germline, CDR1 DFQATT and CDR2 SNEGSKA (reference sequence). CDR3 length: 12 amino acids. The CDR3 loop reads CRVGQGDQPQHF. The CDR3 DNA sequence: TGCAGGGTAGGACAGGGAGATCAGCCCCAGCATTTT.

The genes are TRBV15 and TRBJ2-1; D is unresolved. The CDR3 totals 12 residues. Looked up from germline, CDR1 is LNHNV and CDR2 is YYDKDF (reference sequence). Trimming shortened V by 1 base and J by 7 bases, and 5 bases separated the two germline ends. The CDR3 is CATSRALNEQFF. The CDR3 DNA reads TGTGCCACCAGCAGAGCACTGAATGAGCAGTTCTTC.

As concerns this clonotype: This clone may be a read error of a much larger clone one base away. As the CDR3 is not closed by the conserved phenylalanine or tryptophan, this likely results from a read error. J is TRBJ2-7 and V is TRBV29-1, with TRBD1 matching 8 bases. Germline-derived CDR1 and CDR2 are SQVTM and ANQGSEA. The J segment lost 4 bases and the V segment lost 3 bases, leaving 8 bases of the junction unmatched. The CDR3 covers 14 residues. This CDR3 reads CSVDDSDREYEQYL. DNA for the CDR3: TGCAGCGTTGACGACTCGGACAGGGAGTACGAGCAGTACCTC.

This clonotype was recorded a few times. The chain couples TRBV28 to TRBJ2-5; D not certain. Germline CDR1 MDHEN, CDR2 SYDVKM. The CDR3 covers 12 residues. Trimming removed 3 bases from V and 7 bases from J, with 9 bases in between. CDR3 region: CASSFSRTTQYF. The CDR3, as DNA: TGTGCCAGCAGTTTTAGTCGGACGACCCAGTACTTC.

As concerns this clonotype: It is unclear where the CDR3 begins or ends on the DNA, so no DNA is shown, and the CDR3 is as TCRdb lists it. The V gene is TRBV24-1, the J gene TRBJ2-2; TRBD1, the table's D call, was not compared with the DNA. Looked up from germline, CDR1 is KGHDR and CDR2 is SFDVKD. The CDR3 comprises 15 residues, both ends counted. CDR3: CATSVPGSNTGELFF.

The chain links TRBV5-4 to TRBJ2-1; 7 bases are a match to TRBD1. In germline, CDR1 is SGHNT, CDR2 YYREEE (reference sequence). The CDR3 spans 13 residues. V lost 4 bases to trimming and J lost 9 bases; unmatched junction nucleotides: 7. CDR3 coding DNA: TGTGCCAGCAGCCCGACAGGGCGTAGTGAGCAGTTCTTC. This codes for CASSPTGRSEQFF.

About this clonotype: Relative to the germline gene, one junction end is altered; a read error may explain this. The genes are TRBV5-1 and TRBJ2-1; 15 bases match TRBD2. Germline V gene sequence: CDR1 SGHRS, CDR2 YFSETQ. This CDR3 has 17 amino acids. The CDR3 DNA reads TGCGCCAGCAGCTTCGGACTAGCGGGGGGGTCCTGCAATGAGCAGTTCTTC. This translates into CASSFGLAGGSCNEQFF.

This clonotype was seen a handful of times. The rearrangement uses TRBV6-1 and TRBJ2-7; unclear D gene. The V and J ends lost 1 base and 6 bases respectively, with 7 bases between them. The CDR3 is 12 amino acids. Germline CDR1 is MNHNS and CDR2 is SASEGT. CDR3 DNA sequence: TGTGCCAGCAGTGAAGGGTGGGGCGAGCAGTACTTC. This translates into CASSEGWGEQYF.

V usage is TRBV6-5 and J usage is TRBJ2-3; a possible D gene is TRBD1 (5 bases). Trimming shortened V by 2 bases and J by 0 bases, and 27 bases separated the two germline ends. From germline, CDR1 is MNHEY and CDR2 SVGAGI. The CDR3 has 21 residues. The CDR3 spells CASSYPTPSDRIYTSTDTQYF. The CDR3 DNA is TGTGCCAGCAGTTACCCTACCCCGTCAGACAGAATTTACACTAGCACAGATACGCAGTATTTT.

This chain uses TRBV7-2 with TRBJ1-1; unclear D gene. The CDR3 sequence is 15 residues long. The ends were cut back, 1 base at V and 0 bases at J, with 9 bases in the middle. The V gene's germline CDR1 is SGHTA and CDR2 FQGNSA. In DNA form, the CDR3 reads TGTGCCAGCAGCTTAGTCCCGGGCATGAACACTGAAGCTTTCTTT. Translation: CASSLVPGMNTEAFF.

The genes are TRBV3-1 and TRBJ2-5; maybe TRBD1 (5 bases). The germline V and J ends were trimmed by 5 bases and 1 base, with 11 bases remaining between them. This CDR3 spans 14 amino acids. CDR1 is LGHDT and CDR2 is YNNKEL in the germline V gene (reference sequence). This CDR3 reads CASSTRTPQETQYF. As DNA, the CDR3 is TGTGCCAGCAGCACCAGGACACCCCAAGAGACCCAGTACTTC.

The chain carries TRBV7-9 and TRBJ2-1; D unclear. CDR1 and CDR2 (germline): SEHNR, FQNEAQ (reference sequence). The CDR3 runs 11 residues. V shed 6 bases and J shed 15 bases, with 15 bases lying between them. The CDR3 loop is CASSYTVVRFF. The DNA for the CDR3 is TGTGCCAGCAGTTACACAGTTGTAAGGTTCTTC.

This clonotype was seen a few times. The chain links TRBV10-3 to TRBJ2-7; possible D gene TRBD2, 6 bases. The J call is uncertain, as TRBJ2-5 better fits the DNA end. The CDR3 is made up of 14 amino acids. Germline CDR1 reads ENHRY; CDR2 reads SYGVKD. The CDR3 spells CAISGPTRAETQYF. The CDR3 DNA reads TGTGCCATCAGTGGTCCGACTAGGGCTGAGACCCAGTACTTC.

A word on this clonotype: Possible read error: a much larger clone is one base away. The chain combines TRBV7-2 with TRBJ2-3; 9 bases align to TRBD2. The length of the CDR3 is 15 residues. Germline V gene data show CDR1 as SGHTA and CDR2 as FQGNSA. CDR3 coding DNA: TGTGCCGGCAGCTTAGTAGCGGGGGGCACAGATACGCAGTATTTT. This gives the protein CAGSLVAGGTDTQYF. Using reference TRBV7-2 and TRBJ2-3 for the parts outside the CDR3, the full variable domain is GAGVSQSPSNKVTEKGKDVELRCDPISGHTALYWYRQSLGQGLEFLIYFQGNSAPDKSGLPSDRFSAERTGGSVSTLTIQRTQQEDSAVYLCAGSLVAGGTDTQYFGPGTRLTVL.

This rearrangement joins TRBV11-2 to TRBJ2-2; D is perhaps TRBD1 (5 bases). Germline CDR1 SGHAT, CDR2 FQNNGV. CDR3 length: 14 residues. The ends were cut back, 0 bases at V and 4 bases at J, with 6 bases in the middle. Here the CDR3 reads CASSLDRVTGELFF. CDR3 nucleotides: TGTGCCAGCAGCTTAGACAGGGTCACCGGGGAGCTGTTTTTT.

This clonotype was detected only a few times. The chain uses TRBV2 and TRBJ1-2, with 9 positions matching TRBD1. V shed 8 bases and J 2 bases; nucleotides not matched to a gene: 3. Germline CDR1 reads SNHLY; CDR2 reads FYNNEI. There are 13 residues in the CDR3. The chain's CDR3 is CASGGQGNYGYTF. In DNA, the CDR3 is TGTGCCAGCGGTGGACAGGGGAACTATGGCTACACCTTC.

The chain carries TRBV5-1 and TRBJ2-3, with D unresolved. The CDR3 runs to 15 residues. Per germline, CDR1 SGHRS and CDR2 YFSETQ. V shed 0 bases and J shed 4 bases, with 12 bases lying between them. In DNA, the CDR3 is TGCGCCAGCAGCTTGGATGGGCGACCCGCAGATACGCAGTATTTT. This sequence encodes CASSLDGRPADTQYF.

The chain recombines TRBV29-1 with TRBJ2-7; 11 bases fit TRBD1. The ends lost 1 base at V and 5 bases at J; junction bases unmatched: 4. This CDR3 is 14 amino acids long. Per the germline V gene, CDR1 is SQVTM and CDR2 is ANQGSEA. The CDR3: CSVEGDRGGNEQYF. The CDR3 coding sequence is TGCAGCGTTGAAGGGGACAGGGGGGGCAACGAGCAGTACTTC.